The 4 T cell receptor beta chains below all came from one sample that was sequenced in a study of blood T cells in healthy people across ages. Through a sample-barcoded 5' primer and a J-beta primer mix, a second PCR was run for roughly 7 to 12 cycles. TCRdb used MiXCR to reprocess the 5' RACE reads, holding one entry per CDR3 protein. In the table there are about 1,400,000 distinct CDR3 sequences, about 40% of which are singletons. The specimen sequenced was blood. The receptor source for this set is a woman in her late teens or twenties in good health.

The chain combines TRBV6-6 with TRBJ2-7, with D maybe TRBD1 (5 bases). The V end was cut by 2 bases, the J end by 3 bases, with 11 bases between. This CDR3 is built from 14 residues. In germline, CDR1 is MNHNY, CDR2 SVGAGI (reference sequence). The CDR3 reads CASSYGAGYYEQYF. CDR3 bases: TGTGCCAGCAGTTACGGGGCAGGGTACTACGAGCAGTACTTC.

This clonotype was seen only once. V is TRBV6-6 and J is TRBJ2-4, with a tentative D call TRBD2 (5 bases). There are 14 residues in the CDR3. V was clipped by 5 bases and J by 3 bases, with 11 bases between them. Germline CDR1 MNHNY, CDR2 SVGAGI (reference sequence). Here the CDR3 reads CASSDGEGKNIQYF. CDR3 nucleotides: TGTGCCAGCAGTGACGGCGAGGGCAAAAACATTCAGTACTTC.

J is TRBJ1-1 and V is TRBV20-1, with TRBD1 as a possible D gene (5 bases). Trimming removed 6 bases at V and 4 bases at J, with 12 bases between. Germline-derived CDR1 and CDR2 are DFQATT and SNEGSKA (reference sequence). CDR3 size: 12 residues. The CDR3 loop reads CSATQAVTEAFF. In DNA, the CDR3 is TGCAGTGCGACACAGGCGGTCACTGAAGCTTTCTTT.

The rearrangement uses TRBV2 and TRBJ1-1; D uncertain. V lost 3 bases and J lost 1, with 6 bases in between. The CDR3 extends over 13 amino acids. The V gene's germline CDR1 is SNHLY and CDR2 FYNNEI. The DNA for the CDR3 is TGTGCCAGCAGTGAGGACGGGAACACTGAAGCTTTCTTT. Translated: CASSEDGNTEAFF.